This is a list of T cell receptor beta chains from one sample in a study of shared clonotypes between healthy human individuals. The data were produced by immunoSEQ multiplex PCR, yet TCRdb's version contains in-frame clones alone and is incomplete. The sample records roughly 640,000 clones, around 72% being singletons. Sequencing was carried out using memory CD4+ T cells sorted from blood. The receptor set was obtained from a woman in her thirties in good health. CDR3s include the opening cysteine and the closing phenylalanine or tryptophan. Each record gives: clone size, V gene, J gene, D gene, CDR3 DNA, CDR3 protein. The D gene is left open where the match is weak. The size of a clone is reported for some rows only, either as once, few or many, or as a class for expanded clones.

>-|TRBV25-1|TRBJ2-1|TRBD2
TGTGCCAGCAGTGAACTAGCGGGAGTTAACGAGCAGTTCTTC
CASSELAGVNEQFF
>-|TRBV5-4|TRBJ1-1|TRBD1
TGTGCCAGCAGACCCACAGGGGGGGCCACTGAAGCTTTCTTT
CASRPTGGATEAFF
>once|TRBV6-6|TRBJ2-1|TRBD2
TGTGCCAGCAGACAAGACCGGGACTACAACAATGAGCAGTTCTTC
CASRQDRDYNNEQFF
>-|TRBV29-1|TRBJ2-3|-
TGCAGCGTTGGGGTAGCCTCTAGCACAGATACGCAGTATTTT
CSVGVASSTDTQYF
>few|TRBV6-5|TRBJ2-5|TRBD2
TGTGCCAGCAGTTCCCGGACTAGCGGGATGGGAGAGACCCAGTACTTC
CASSSRTSGMGETQYF
>-|TRBV2|TRBJ1-1|-
TGTGCCAGCGCTCGAACGGTAAACACTGAAGCTTTCTTT
CASARTVNTEAFF
>-|TRBV6-4|TRBJ2-5|-
TGTGCCAGCAGTGAGGGCGGCTCGCAAGAGACCCAGTACTTC
CASSEGGSQETQYF
>few|TRBV11-2|TRBJ2-7|-
TGTGCCAGCAGCCAAGCCATCGAGCAGTACTTC
CASSQAIEQYF
>-|TRBV20-1|TRBJ2-1|-
TGCAGTGCTGCCCGGCGGGATGAGCAGTTCTTC
CSAARRDEQFF
>-|TRBV5-1|TRBJ2-7|-
TGCGCCAGCAGCCGTACCGCAGGATCAGGCGAGCAGTACTTC
CASSRTAGSGEQYF
>-|TRBV7-9|TRBJ1-5|-
TGTGCCAGCAGCTTAGGGTTCAATCAGCCCCAGCATTTT
CASSLGFNQPQHF
>-|TRBV18|TRBJ2-7|-
TGTGCCAGCTCGGTTGACTCCTACGAGCAGTACTTC
CASSVDSYEQYF
>few|TRBV19|TRBJ2-6|-
TGTGCCAGTAGTATCCTATCCGGTGGGGCCAACGTCCTGACTTTC
CASSILSGGANVLTF
>-|TRBV4-2|TRBJ1-5|-
TGTGCCAGCAGCTATGACCCGGGTGGCAATCAGCCCCAGCATTTT
CASSYDPGGNQPQHF
>-|TRBV6-1|TRBJ2-1|TRBD2
TGTGCCAGCAGTCCCCGGGGGGAGTCCAATGAGCAGTTCTTC
CASSPRGESNEQFF